This T cell receptor beta chain was profiled in a study of blood T cell repertoires in COVID-19. Whole-study context: The United States, Italy and Spain supplied acute and convalescent COVID-19 samples. The analysed material was cDNA or gDNA that came from T cells, B-cell-depleted T cells, or PBMCs.

This CDR3 contains 15 residues. V lost 2 bases, J lost 8 bases, and 13 bases lay in between. Germline loops: CDR1 KGHSH, CDR2 LQKENI. Original handling: Nucleated cell number was recorded as an estimate derived from reference gene primer amplification. The method was immunoSEQ multiplex PCR; TCRdb's version includes in-frame clones alone and lacks a portion of them. The DNA was the basis for D and trimming; V, J and clone size are from that table. The table includes some 21,000 clones, over 70% detected once. V and J are TRBV18 and TRBJ1-6; D is ambiguous. The sequenced sample consisted of peripheral blood. The sequence derives from a man aged 60 to 69 with active COVID-19. The CDR3 DNA is TGTGCCAGCTCACCATTACGGGGTGTCGATTCACCCCTCCACTTT. The encoded protein is CASSPLRGVDSPLHF.